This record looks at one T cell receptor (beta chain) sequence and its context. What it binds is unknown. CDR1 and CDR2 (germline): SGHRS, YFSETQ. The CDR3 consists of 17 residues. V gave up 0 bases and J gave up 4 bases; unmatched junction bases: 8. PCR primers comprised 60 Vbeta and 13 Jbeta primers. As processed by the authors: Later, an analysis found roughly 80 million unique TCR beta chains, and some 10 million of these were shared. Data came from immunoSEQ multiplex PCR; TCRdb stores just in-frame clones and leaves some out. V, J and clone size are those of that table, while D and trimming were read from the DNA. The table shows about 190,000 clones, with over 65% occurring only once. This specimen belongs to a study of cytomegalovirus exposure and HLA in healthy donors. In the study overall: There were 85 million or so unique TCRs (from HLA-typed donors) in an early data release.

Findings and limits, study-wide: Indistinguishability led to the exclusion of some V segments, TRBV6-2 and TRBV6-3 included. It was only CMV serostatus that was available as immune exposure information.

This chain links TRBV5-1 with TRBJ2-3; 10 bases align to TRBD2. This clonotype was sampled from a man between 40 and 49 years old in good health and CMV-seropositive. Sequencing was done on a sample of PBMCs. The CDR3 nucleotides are TGCGCCAGCAGCTTGGAGAGGCCTAGCGGGGGTTCAGATACGCAGTATTTT. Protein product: CASSLERPSGGSDTQYF.